Following are 21 T cell receptor beta chains from one sample sequenced in a study of high-grade serous ovarian cancer treatment subgroups. The table came from immunoSEQ multiplex PCR; TCRdb's copy has only in-frame clones and leaves some out. The profile covers around 9,300 clones, with approximately 80% appearing a single time and nearly 6.5% taken by the ten largest. The tumor samples were collected prior to definitive surgery or chemotherapy. Specimen: tumor tissue. These receptors came from a human donor with high-grade serous ovarian cancer.

The V gene is TRBV2, the J gene TRBJ1-2; D may be TRBD1 (5 bases). Germline V gene data show CDR1 as SNHLY and CDR2 as FYNNEI. This CDR3 comprises 13 residues. Trimming left V 4 bases short and J 3 bases short, with 9 bases between. Here the CDR3 reads CASSGTGDYGYTF. The CDR3 DNA is TGTGCCAGCAGTGGCACAGGAGACTATGGCTACACCTTC.

The gene calls are TRBV7-2 and TRBJ2-1; D is perhaps TRBD1 (5 bases). Trimming left V 3 bases short and J 7 bases short, with 16 bases between. There are 15 residues in the CDR3. Germline V lookup: CDR1 SGHTA, CDR2 FQGNSA. The CDR3 DNA is TGTGCCAGCAGCTTGGGGCTAGTTTATTTGAATGAGCAGTTCTTC. As protein: CASSLGLVYLNEQFF.

This chain uses TRBV7-8 with TRBJ2-5; a possible D gene is TRBD1 (6 bases). The closer fit of TRBJ2-7 to the DNA end suggests the J call may be wrong. This CDR3 spans 13 amino acids. CDR1 and CDR2 (germline): SGHVS, FQNEAQ. The CDR3 reads CASSPGVGGEQYF. Written as DNA, the CDR3 is TGTGCCAGCAGCCCAGGGGTAGGGGGCGAGCAGTACTTC.

This clone was counted a few times. The chain carries TRBV19 and TRBJ2-3; TRBD1 matches 11 bases. In germline, CDR1 is LNHDA, CDR2 SQIVND (reference sequence). The CDR3 sequence is 15 residues long. The junction had 3 bases not matched to a gene; V was cut back by 5 bases and J by 2 bases. CDR3 residues: CASSLGQGATDTQYF. The DNA for the CDR3 is TGTGCCAGTAGTTTAGGACAGGGGGCCACAGATACGCAGTATTTT.

The rearrangement links TRBV7-2 to TRBJ2-7; TRBD2 matches at 11 bases. From germline, CDR1 is SGHTA and CDR2 FQGNSA. The V and J ends lost 0 bases and 3 bases, in that order; junction bases with no gene match: 1. The CDR3 spans 15 residues. The CDR3 protein is CASSLAGLADYEQYF. In DNA form, the CDR3 reads TGTGCCAGCAGCTTAGCGGGACTAGCGGACTACGAGCAGTACTTC.

This clone was found a few times. The V call is TRBV14, the J call TRBJ2-5, with D perhaps matching TRBD2 (5 bases). The V and J ends lost 1 base and 6 bases respectively, with 9 bases between them. Germline V gene sequence: CDR1 SGHDN, CDR2 FVKESK. This CDR3 has 13 residues. The chain's CDR3 is CASSQVDSKTQYF. The CDR3 DNA follows: TGTGCCAGCAGCCAAGTGGACTCCAAGACCCAGTACTTC. Using reference TRBV14 and TRBJ2-5 for the parts outside the CDR3, the full variable domain is EAGVTQFPSHSVIEKGQTVTLRCDPISGHDNLYWYRRVMGKEIKFLLHFVKESKQDESGMPNNRFLAERTGGTYSTLKVQPAELEDSGVYFCASSQVDSKTQYFGPGTRLLVL.

The rearrangement uses TRBV6-6 and TRBJ1-2; 8 nucleotides align to TRBD1. The germline V gene encodes CDR1 MNHNY and CDR2 SVGAGI (reference sequence). The V and J ends lost 5 bases and 6 bases, in that order; junction bases with no gene match: 5. The CDR3 runs 13 residues. This CDR3 reads CASSPTGVNGYTF. CDR3 nucleotide sequence: TGTGCCAGCAGTCCGACAGGGGTGAATGGCTACACCTTC.

CDR3 sequence: CASSLDGSAGTEAFF. In nucleotides, the CDR3 is TGCGCCAGCAGCTTGGACGGTTCCGCCGGAACTGAAGCTTTCTTT. J is TRBJ1-1 and V is TRBV5-1; D is unclear. This CDR3 comprises 15 residues. Trimming took off 0 bases at V and 5 bases at J, with 14 bases between the two ends. Germline V gene data show CDR1 as SGHRS and CDR2 as YFSETQ.

The chain joins TRBV11-2 to TRBJ2-3, with D unresolved. V was pared by 2 bases and J by 2 bases, with 14 bases between. This CDR3 is built from 16 residues. The germline CDR1 and CDR2 sequences are SGHAT and FQNNGV. The CDR3 DNA reads TGTGCCAGCAGCTTAAAAGAGGTGGCCGACACAGATACGCAGTATTTT. This translates into CASSLKEVADTDTQYF. The complete variable domain, with remaining parts taken from reference TRBV11-2 and TRBJ2-3, reads EAGVAQSPRYKIIEKRQSVAFWCNPISGHATLYWYQQILGQGPKLLIQFQNNGVVDDSQLPKDRFSAERLKGVDSTLKIQPAKLEDSAVYLCASSLKEVADTDTQYFGPGTRLTVL.

This clone was recorded once. The chain employs TRBV4-1 and TRBJ2-5, with D possibly being TRBD1 or TRBD2 (5 bases each). CDR1 is MGHRA, CDR2 YSYEKL, per germline. The ends were cut back, 4 bases at V and 7 bases at J, with 31 bases in the middle. The CDR3 runs 19 residues. The CDR3 here is CASSPQGSPRDRGIGTQYF. CDR3 coding DNA: TGCGCCAGCAGCCCCCAGGGATCACCAAGAGACCGGGGAATCGGGACCCAGTACTTC.

The rearrangement uses TRBV7-2 and TRBJ2-5; D is unresolved. CDR3 length: 15 residues. The germline V and J ends were trimmed by 5 bases and 3 bases, with 16 bases remaining between them. CDR1 is SGHTA, CDR2 FQGNSA, per germline. Here the CDR3 DNA reads TGTGCCAGCAGCATAATGGCACCGCCAGAAGAGACCCAGTACTTC. Its protein product is CASSIMAPPEETQYF.

The rearrangement links TRBV11-1 to TRBJ2-1; 7 bases agree with TRBD1. The J segment lost 2 bases and the V segment lost 8 bases, leaving 12 bases of the junction unmatched. The CDR3 covers 16 residues. Germline-derived CDR1 and CDR2 are SGHAT and FQDESV (reference sequence). CDR3: CASAGNGRGTYNEQFF. In DNA form, the CDR3 reads TGTGCCAGCGCAGGGAATGGCAGGGGGACCTACAATGAGCAGTTCTTC.

The V and J genes are TRBV6-6 and TRBJ2-1; 9 bases are shared with TRBD2. Germline trimming cut 10 bases from V and 3 bases from J; bases unmatched to any gene: 10. Germline CDR1 MNHNY, CDR2 SVGAGI (reference sequence). The CDR3 length is 15 residues. The chain's CDR3 is CATKTSLAGYNEQFF. DNA for the CDR3: TGTGCCACCAAGACGTCACTAGCGGGCTACAATGAGCAGTTCTTC.

This chain links TRBV6-5 with TRBJ1-2; unclear D gene. Germline V lookup: CDR1 MNHEY, CDR2 SVGAGI. With 2 bases removed from V and 1 base from J, the gap between germline ends came to 11 bases. The CDR3 spans 15 residues. The CDR3, as DNA: TGTGCCAGCAGTTACACCAACCCCCTTAACTATGGCTACACCTTC. This codes for CASSYTNPLNYGYTF.

The chain combines TRBV20-1 with TRBJ1-2; possible D gene TRBD1, 6 bases. Germline-derived CDR1 and CDR2 are DFQATT and SNEGSKA (reference sequence). The length of the CDR3 is 11 residues. V lost 3 bases and J lost 8, with 10 bases in between. This CDR3 is CSARVQGGYTF. The CDR3 DNA reads TGCAGTGCTAGGGTACAGGGAGGCTACACCTTC.

J is TRBJ1-2 and V is TRBV6-6; no clear D gene. Germline V CDR1 and CDR2: MNHNY, SVGAGI (reference sequence). The CDR3 has 12 residues. Trimming stripped 7 bases from V and 0 bases from J, with 6 bases between. The CDR3 DNA reads as TGTGCCAGCATCGCGGCTAACTATGGCTACACCTTC. It specifies CASIAANYGYTF.

This clone was seen a single time. The V and J genes are TRBV30 and TRBJ2-2; D is possibly TRBD1 (6 bases). The V and J ends lost 4 bases and 7 bases respectively, with 19 bases between them. Germline V gene sequence: CDR1 GTSNPN, CDR2 SVGIG (reference sequence). The CDR3 has 15 residues. The CDR3 reads CAWKAIRGAGGELFF. CDR3 in DNA: TGTGCCTGGAAGGCAATCAGGGGCGCAGGCGGGGAGCTGTTTTTT.

This chain uses TRBV19 with TRBJ2-2, with TRBD1 matching over 7 bases. The CDR3 is made up of 15 amino acids. The germline CDR1 and CDR2 sequences are LNHDA and SQIVND (reference sequence). Trimming took 5 bases from V and 2 from J; bases not matched to a gene: 5. The CDR3 is CASSAGTVNTGELFF. CDR3 bases: TGTGCCAGTAGTGCCGGGACAGTCAACACCGGGGAGCTGTTTTTT.

This chain joins TRBV7-6 and TRBJ2-1; D is perhaps TRBD2 (5 bases). Trimming took 4 bases from V and 6 from J, leaving 16 bases between them. The V gene's germline CDR1 is SGHVS and CDR2 FNYEAQ. The CDR3 has 15 amino acids. In nucleotides, the CDR3 is TGTGCCAGCAGCTCCGGGATGGCTGGGAGCAATGAGCAGTTCTTC. Translating it yields CASSSGMAGSNEQFF.

The count of this clone is one. The chain links TRBV4-1 to TRBJ2-3; 11 positions agree with TRBD2. The V gene's germline CDR1 is MGHRA and CDR2 YSYEKL. The CDR3 is 18 residues long. Unmatched junction bases numbered 8, after V lost 1 base and J lost 2 bases. The CDR3 DNA is TGCGCCAGCAGCCAAGCCCAGACTAGCGGGGACTTCACAGATACGCAGTATTTT. Protein product: CASSQAQTSGDFTDTQYF.

The genes are TRBV28 and TRBJ1-6; D remains ambiguous. This CDR3 comprises 12 residues. The germline gives CDR1 MDHEN, CDR2 SYDVKM. The V and J ends lost 7 bases and 7 bases respectively, with 8 bases between them. CDR3 sequence reads: CASKAANSPLHF. CDR3 DNA sequence: TGTGCCAGCAAAGCGGCGAATTCACCCCTCCACTTT.